This TCR beta chain was sequenced for a study of response to subunit inactivated influenza vaccine. This clonotype was found a few times. TCRdb re-derived calls from the RT-PCR reads in MiXCR, one entry per CDR3 protein. The sample lists fewer than 550,000 distinct CDR3 sequences, 25% occurring once. Germline lookup yields CDR1 SGHRS and CDR2 YFSETQ. V shed 1 base and J 4 bases; nucleotides not matched to a gene: 6. The length of the CDR3 is 16 residues. The chain joins TRBV5-1 to TRBJ2-1, with 9 bases matching TRBD2. This TCR was sampled from a middle-aged man who received an inactivated influenza vaccine. The sample consisted of CD4+ T cells sorted from PBMCs, taken 5 to 6 days after vaccination. The CDR3: CASSLIASGVYNEQFF. The CDR3, as DNA: TGCGCCAGCAGCTTGATAGCTAGCGGGGTATACAATGAGCAGTTCTTC.